This T cell receptor beta chain appears in the sequencing data of a study of blood T cells in healthy people across ages. Regarding the study as a whole: The long-lived group displayed more naive CD4+ cells, plus higher diversity, than the aged donors did.

It was with a sample-barcoded 5' primer and a J-beta primer mix that a second PCR of roughly 7 to 12 cycles was run. Each cDNA molecule was tagged by a template-switch adaptor that had 12 random nucleotides. TCRdb passed the 5' RACE reads through MiXCR, listing each CDR3 protein once. The profile shows about 570,000 distinct CDR3 sequences, 25% to 35% of them singletons. The germline CDR1 and CDR2 sequences are SGHTA and FQGNSA. Trimming shortened V by 5 bases and J by 3 bases, and 19 bases separated the two germline ends. The CDR3 runs to 16 residues. The table lists this clonotype with a few counts. Its antigen remains unknown. These sequences were also reported in another study, on T cells of mothers and their children. This second study notes: Second-PCR primer M1S introduced sample barcodes and 2-4 random nucleotides. An overlap that was slightly higher, though non-significant, was seen in related mother-child pairs versus unrelated pairs.

The source is a boy aged 2 to 10 in good health. This rearrangement joins TRBV7-2 to TRBJ2-5; D remains unclear. Sequencing was done on a sample of blood. The CDR3 coding sequence is TGTGCCAGCAGCCTCCCCCTGCAGAATGCGAAAGAGACCCAGTACTTC. It encodes CASSLPLQNAKETQYF.